This TCR beta chain was captured in a study of blood T cell repertoires in COVID-19. Study-wide background: The United States, Italy and Spain provided the acute and convalescent COVID-19 samples. T cells, B-cell-depleted T cells, or PBMCs provided the cDNA or gDNA that served as material.

CDR3 length: 17 amino acids. Trimming shortened V by 2 bases and J by 0 bases, and 16 bases separated the two germline ends. Germline-derived CDR1 and CDR2 are MGHRA and YSYEKL. Only in-frame clones appear in the TCRdb table, and some are missing; sequencing was by immunoSEQ multiplex PCR. The table shows over 150,000 clones, with about 87% occurring only once. The sequencing sample was made of peripheral blood. This TCR was sampled from a woman between 18 and 30 years old who had recovered from COVID-19. The chain employs TRBV4-1 and TRBJ1-1, with D perhaps TRBD1 (6 bases). The CDR3 reads CASSQPQEYRVNTEAFF. The CDR3 DNA reads TGCGCCAGCAGCCAACCTCAGGAGTACAGGGTGAACACTGAAGCTTTCTTT.